This is a list of T cell receptor beta chains from one sample in a study of T cell responses to AZD1222 COVID-19 vaccine. Sequenced by immunoSEQ multiplex PCR; TCRdb stores in-frame clones only, minus some. In the table there are approximately 130,000 clones, 90% to 95% of which are singletons. The sample consisted of peripheral blood, taken on day 0 of AZD1222 vaccination. These receptors originate from an adult in good health. CDR3s include the opening cysteine and the closing phenylalanine or tryptophan. The order of the fields is V gene, J gene, CDR3 protein.

v_gene: TRBV27
j_gene: TRBJ1-5
CDR3aa: CASSPLQAYSNQPQHF

v_gene: TRBV4-3
j_gene: TRBJ2-1
CDR3aa: CASSQEGARGVDEQFF

v_gene: TRBV7-9
j_gene: TRBJ1-2
CDR3aa: CASSFLGTVYGYTF

v_gene: TRBV28
j_gene: TRBJ1-1
CDR3aa: CASSFINRQTVAFF

v_gene: TRBV4-3
j_gene: TRBJ2-1
CDR3aa: CASSHATFTGTINEQFF

v_gene: TRBV6-4
j_gene: TRBJ1-5
CDR3aa: CASSPGTGGNQPQHF

v_gene: TRBV28
j_gene: TRBJ1-2
CDR3aa: CASSFTGGHYGYTF

v_gene: TRBV12-5
j_gene: TRBJ1-6
CDR3aa: CASGFTGGSPLHF

v_gene: TRBV7-9
j_gene: TRBJ1-1
CDR3aa: CASSLGGQGATEAFF

v_gene: TRBV27
j_gene: TRBJ2-1
CDR3aa: CASSLISSTYNEQFF

v_gene: TRBV15
j_gene: TRBJ2-2
CDR3aa: CATTAWDQDTGELFF

v_gene: TRBV9
j_gene: TRBJ1-2
CDR3aa: CASSAEGGYTF

v_gene: TRBV5-1
j_gene: TRBJ1-6
CDR3aa: CASSSTWTYNSPLHF

v_gene: TRBV4-3
j_gene: TRBJ1-2
CDR3aa: CASSQDRDTTAPSGYTF

v_gene: TRBV5-4
j_gene: TRBJ2-1
CDR3aa: CASNDLSSYNEQFF

v_gene: TRBV6-2/TRBV6-3
j_gene: TRBJ1-1
CDR3aa: CASSYLTGTNTEAFF

v_gene: TRBV6-5
j_gene: TRBJ1-2
CDR3aa: CASSYTPRYGYTF

v_gene: TRBV2
j_gene: TRBJ1-2
CDR3aa: CASSEDRGLGYTF

v_gene: TRBV18
j_gene: TRBJ2-2
CDR3aa: CASSPPVGAPNTGELFF

v_gene: TRBV7-2
j_gene: TRBJ1-3
CDR3aa: CASSGAGSTISGNTIYF

v_gene: TRBV5-5
j_gene: TRBJ1-2
CDR3aa: CASSLYRTSYGYTF

v_gene: TRBV6-5
j_gene: TRBJ2-7
CDR3aa: CASSYSGQSDYEQYF

v_gene: TRBV9
j_gene: TRBJ2-5
CDR3aa: CASSVSPGEETQYF

v_gene: TRBV12-5
j_gene: TRBJ2-5
CDR3aa: CASGQWTSGQETQYF